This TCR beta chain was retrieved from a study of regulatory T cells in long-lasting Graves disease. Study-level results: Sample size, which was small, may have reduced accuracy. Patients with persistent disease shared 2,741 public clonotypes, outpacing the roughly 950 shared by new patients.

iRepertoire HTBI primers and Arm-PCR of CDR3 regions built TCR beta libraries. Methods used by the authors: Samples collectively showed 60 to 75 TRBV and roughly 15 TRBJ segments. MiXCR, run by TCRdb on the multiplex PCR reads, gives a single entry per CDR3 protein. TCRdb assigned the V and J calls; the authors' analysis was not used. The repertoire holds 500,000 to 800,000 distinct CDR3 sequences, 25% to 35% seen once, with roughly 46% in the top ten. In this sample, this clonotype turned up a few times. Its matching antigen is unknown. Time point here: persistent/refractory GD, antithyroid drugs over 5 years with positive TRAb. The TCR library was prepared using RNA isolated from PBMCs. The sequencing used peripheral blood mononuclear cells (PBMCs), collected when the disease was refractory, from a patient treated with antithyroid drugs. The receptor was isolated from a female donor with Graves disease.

CDR3 DNA: TGTGCCAGCAGTTACTCGAGGCTCCATAGCTCACCCCTCCACTTT. Translated: CASSYSRLHSSPLHF. This chain joins TRBV6-2 or TRBV6-3 and TRBJ1-6; D is uncertain. Trimming left V 0 bases short and J 10 bases short, with 13 bases between. The CDR3 spans 15 residues. CDR1 MNHEY and CDR2 SVGEGT come from the germline V gene.